The 26 T cell receptor beta chains presented below share a single source sample, sequenced in a study of blood T cells in healthy people across ages (dated by TCRdb to the mid-2010s). To prepare the library, 5' RACE was applied. The listed sequencing device is Illumina HiSeq 2500. A second roughly 6 to 12 cycle PCR used a sample-barcoded 5' primer and a J-beta primer mix. TCRdb trimmed the raw reads at Q25, called clones with MiXCR and kept productive beta chains. Merged by CDR3 protein, the rows form single entries marked with the most common genes and DNA. A total of more than 500,000 distinct CDR3 sequences appear in this sample, about 27% of them only once. The ten largest make up about 3.3% of the sample. This sample was shared with a second study, whose subject was T cells of mothers and their children.

Material for sequencing was blood. The receptor source for this set is a boy between 2 and 10 years old in good health.

This clonotype was seen a handful of times. The V call is TRBV14, the J call TRBJ2-4; 7 nucleotides line up with TRBD1. Trimming removed 3 bases from V and 0 bases from J; junction bases left unmatched: 5. Germline assignment: CDR1 SGHDN and CDR2 FVKESK. This CDR3 is 16 amino acids long. The CDR3 loop is CASSQTGFGAKNIQYF. CDR3 DNA: TGTGCCAGCAGCCAGACAGGGTTTGGAGCCAAAAACATTCAGTACTTC.

The table lists this clonotype with a few counts. The rearrangement links TRBV5-1 to TRBJ1-3, with 7 nucleotides matching TRBD1. CDR3 length: 16 amino acids. V lost 1 base and J lost 0; bases outside the gene matches: 4. CDR1 and CDR2 (germline): SGHRS, YFSETQ. CDR3 loop: CASSLMAGGSGNTIYF. DNA for the CDR3: TGCGCCAGCAGCTTGATGGCAGGGGGCTCTGGAAACACCATATATTTT.

This chain connects TRBV28 to TRBJ2-1; 10 bases are shared with TRBD1. The J call may be mistaken, given a closer DNA end match to TRBJ2-7. The CDR3 runs to 14 residues. Germline loops: CDR1 MDHEN, CDR2 SYDVKM. CDR3 residues: CASSFQDRGSGQYF. The DNA of the CDR3 is TGTGCCAGCAGTTTCCAGGACAGGGGGTCAGGGCAGTACTTC.

The rearrangement uses TRBV27 and TRBJ2-5; 10 bases are a match to TRBD2. In germline, CDR1 is MNHEY, CDR2 SMNVEV (reference sequence). Trimming took 2 bases from V and 6 from J; bases not matched to a gene: 6. The length of the CDR3 is 15 residues. The CDR3 spells CASSLEASGRQTQYF. The CDR3 region has the DNA TGTGCCAGCAGTTTAGAAGCTAGCGGGAGACAGACCCAGTACTTC.

This clonotype came up a few times. This chain links TRBV6-2 or TRBV6-3 with TRBJ2-5; 8 bases map to TRBD1. The end of the DNA aligns better with TRBJ2-7, so the J call may be wrong. Germline V CDR1 and CDR2: MNHEY, SVGEGT. The CDR3 loop spans 15 amino acids. The CDR3 bases are TGTGCCAGCAGCCCCCATACAGGGGGGATCGACGAGCAGTACTTC. Its translation is CASSPHTGGIDEQYF.

This clonotype was observed a handful of times. The CDR3 here is CASSLGFRGGKDEQFF. In DNA form, the CDR3 reads TGCGCCAGCAGCTTGGGGTTCCGGGGGGGCAAAGATGAGCAGTTCTTC. V is TRBV5-1 and J is TRBJ2-1; TRBD2 aligns across 8 bases. The CDR3 is 16 residues long. V was clipped by 0 bases and J by 8 bases; unmatched bases: 10. Germline assignment: CDR1 SGHRS and CDR2 YFSETQ. Together with reference TRBV5-1 and TRBJ2-1, the CDR3 gives the full variable domain: KAGVTQTPRYLIKTRGQQVTLSCSPISGHRSVSWYQQTPGQGLQFLFEYFSETQRNKGNFPGRFSGRQFSNSRSEMNVSTLELGDSALYLCASSLGFRGGKDEQFFGPGTRLTVL.

V is TRBV27 and J is TRBJ2-1; 7 positions match TRBD1. V trimming: 2 bases; J trimming: 5 bases; junction bases outside the gene matches: 3. This CDR3 contains 14 residues. Germline assignment: CDR1 MNHEY and CDR2 SMNVEV (reference sequence). CDR3 sequence reads: CASSLNRGNNEQFF. The CDR3 nucleotides read TGTGCCAGCAGTTTAAACAGGGGCAACAATGAGCAGTTCTTC.

This clonotype was seen a few times. This rearrangement joins TRBV4-2 to TRBJ2-2; D is unresolved. The germline CDR1 and CDR2 sequences are LGHNA and YNFKEQ. V lost 0 bases and J lost 7, with 3 bases in between. This CDR3 region has 12 residues. CDR3 bases: TGTGCCAGCAGCCAAGAAGTCGGGGAGCTGTTTTTT. Its translation: CASSQEVGELFF.

This chain joins TRBV20-1 and TRBJ2-5; tentative D call: TRBD2 (6 bases). The CDR3 totals 12 residues. CDR1 and CDR2 (germline): DFQATT, SNEGSKA (reference sequence). Trimming removed 8 bases at V and 5 bases at J, with 15 bases between. The CDR3 here is CSQLGGLETQYF. The CDR3 DNA reads TGCAGTCAGCTCGGAGGGTTGGAGACCCAGTACTTC.

The J gene is TRBJ1-5, the V gene TRBV12-3 or TRBV12-4; tentative D call: TRBD1 (5 bases). With 0 bases removed from V and 6 bases from J, the gap between germline ends came to 12 bases. This CDR3 spans 15 amino acids. The CDR3 here is CASSLAGRGFQPQHF. The CDR3 DNA reads TGTGCCAGCAGTTTAGCAGGTAGGGGTTTTCAGCCCCAGCATTTT.

The chain uses TRBV27 and TRBJ1-2, with TRBD1 matching over 8 bases. With 7 bases clipped from V and 4 bases from J, the junction kept 8 bases outside the gene matches. The CDR3 totals 14 residues. Looked up from germline, CDR1 is MNHEY and CDR2 is SMNVEV (reference sequence). The CDR3 region is CASTLRRGPYGYTF. CDR3 in DNA: TGTGCCAGCACACTTCGCAGGGGGCCCTATGGCTACACCTTC.

This clonotype was seen a handful of times. CDR3 bases: TGTGCCATCAGTGAGTCGAGGCAGGGGAAGGACAATGAGCAGTTCTTC. The encoded protein is CAISESRQGKDNEQFF. The chain links TRBV10-3 to TRBJ2-1, with a tentative D call TRBD1 (6 bases). Germline V gene sequence: CDR1 ENHRY, CDR2 SYGVKD. The CDR3 loop spans 16 amino acids. V was pared by 0 bases and J by 5 bases, with 14 bases between.

This chain links TRBV20-1 with TRBJ2-5; D gene ambiguous. Trimming shortened V by 1 base and J by 3 bases, and 12 bases separated the two germline ends. The CDR3 covers 14 residues. Germline V lookup: CDR1 DFQATT, CDR2 SNEGSKA (reference sequence). The chain's CDR3 is CSARGTRGEETQYF. DNA for the CDR3: TGCAGTGCTAGAGGAACGCGAGGAGAAGAGACCCAGTACTTC.

The chain links TRBV28 to TRBJ2-7; D is unclear. This CDR3 has 14 amino acids. CDR1 MDHEN and CDR2 SYDVKM come from the germline V gene. V lost 3 bases and J 4 bases, leaving 13 bases between the germline ends. CDR3 sequence: CASSLGSRRYEQYF. Here the CDR3 DNA reads TGTGCCAGCAGTTTGGGGTCCCGGCGATACGAGCAGTACTTC.

This chain connects TRBV6-2 or TRBV6-3 to TRBJ2-1; TRBD2 aligns across 13 bases. This CDR3 is built from 15 residues. Per the germline V gene, CDR1 is MNHEY and CDR2 is SVGEGT. The junction had 7 bases not matched to a gene; V was cut back by 6 bases and J by 8 bases. Here the CDR3 DNA reads TGTGCCAGCAGCCCCCAGGGACTAGCGGGATATGAGCAGTTCTTC. This encodes CASSPQGLAGYEQFF.

The chain links TRBV7-9 to TRBJ1-2; D may be TRBD1 (5 bases). This CDR3 region has 14 residues. Germline CDR1 SEHNR, CDR2 FQNEAQ (reference sequence). V lost 5 bases and J 1 base, leaving 11 bases between the germline ends. As DNA, the CDR3 is TGTGCCAGCAGCCAGGGACGGGATAACTATGGCTACACCTTC. It specifies CASSQGRDNYGYTF.

The rearrangement joins TRBV4-3 to TRBJ2-7, with TRBD1 matching over 10 bases. Germline V lookup: CDR1 LGHNA, CDR2 YSLEER. Germline trimming cut 4 bases from V and 2 bases from J; bases unmatched to any gene: 5. The CDR3 spans 15 residues. The CDR3 coding sequence is TGCGCCAGCAGCCGACCGGGACAGGGGCCCTACGAGCAGTACTTC. Protein: CASSRPGQGPYEQYF.

This clonotype was observed a few times. The chain joins TRBV19 to TRBJ2-4; possibly TRBD1 for D (6 bases). V dropped 3 bases and J dropped 15 bases, with 15 bases sitting between them. The germline CDR1 and CDR2 sequences are LNHDA and SQIVND (reference sequence). There are 12 residues in the CDR3. This chain's CDR3 is CASSIGGASLYF. The CDR3 nucleotides read TGTGCCAGTAGTATTGGGGGCGCGTCATTGTACTTC.

The rearrangement uses TRBV14 and TRBJ2-1; D is unresolved. This CDR3 is 14 amino acids long. V dropped 0 bases and J dropped 7 bases, with 10 bases sitting between them. CDR1 and CDR2 from the germline V gene are SGHDN and FVKESK. For the CDR3, the DNA is TGTGCCAGCAGCCAAGAGAGTACCGGAAATGAGCAGTTCTTC. Translated: CASSQESTGNEQFF.

The chain links TRBV3-1 to TRBJ2-5; D not resolved. This CDR3 contains 11 residues. Germline CDR1 is LGHDT and CDR2 is YNNKEL (reference sequence). V was cut by 1 base and J by 11 bases, with 8 bases left in between. CDR3 DNA sequence: TGTGCCAGCAGCCAAGGCCTAAAGCAGTACTTC. Amino acid sequence: CASSQGLKQYF.

This chain connects TRBV28 to TRBJ2-1; 7 nucleotides align to TRBD2. This CDR3 comprises 15 residues. Germline CDR1 MDHEN, CDR2 SYDVKM. Losses at the gene ends were 2 bases for V and 5 bases for J; bases not matched to a gene: 6. CDR3: CASSLRLAVNNEQFF. CDR3 nucleotide sequence: TGTGCCAGCAGTTTACGCCTAGCGGTAAACAATGAGCAGTTCTTC.

This chain uses TRBV6-1 with TRBJ1-4; 9 bases are shared with TRBD1. The V gene end was trimmed by 6 bases and the J gene end by 8 bases; junction bases not matched to a gene: 7. Germline V gene sequence: CDR1 MNHNS, CDR2 SASEGT. The CDR3 totals 14 residues. This chain's CDR3 is CASSLVDRGEKLFF. The CDR3 DNA is TGTGCCAGCAGCCTTGTGGACAGGGGCGAAAAACTGTTTTTT.

This rearrangement joins TRBV4-1 to TRBJ2-1, with 14 bases fitting TRBD2. After removal of 0 bases from V and 6 bases from J, the junction contained 4 bases not matched to a gene. Per germline, CDR1 MGHRA and CDR2 YSYEKL. The CDR3 extends over 17 amino acids. The CDR3 nucleotides are TGCGCCAGCAGCCAAGAGTGGACTAGCGGGGGGAGCAATGAGCAGTTCTTC. The encoded protein is CASSQEWTSGGSNEQFF.

The sample holds one count of this clonotype. V usage is TRBV20-1 and J usage is TRBJ1-5; D is perhaps TRBD1 (5 bases). V was shortened by 1 base and J by 7 bases, with 8 bases between the two germline ends. Germline V gene sequence: CDR1 DFQATT, CDR2 SNEGSKA (reference sequence). The CDR3 loop spans 12 amino acids. CDR3 region: CSARGGRQPQHF. CDR3 bases: TGCAGTGCTAGAGGGGGCAGGCAGCCCCAGCATTTT.

This clonotype was observed a few times. The chain recombines TRBV10-3 with TRBJ2-5, with TRBD1 identical over 12 bases. J was trimmed by 4 bases and V by 4 bases; bases with no gene match: 4. The CDR3 is made up of 15 amino acids. The germline CDR1 and CDR2 sequences are ENHRY and SYGVKD. In DNA, the CDR3 is TGTGCCATCAGTGGGGGACAGGGGGCAACAGAGACCCAGTACTTC. Its protein is CAISGGQGATETQYF.

This chain connects TRBV4-2 to TRBJ2-1; 9 bases agree with TRBD2. Gene TRBJ2-7 matches the end of the DNA better, so the J call may be wrong. CDR3 length: 20 residues. From germline, CDR1 is LGHNA and CDR2 YNFKEQ. The DNA of the CDR3 is TGTGCCAGCAGCCAACTCGCGACTAGCGGACTGATACCCTATTCCTACGAGCAGTACTTC. As protein: CASSQLATSGLIPYSYEQYF.